This T cell receptor beta chain was identified during a study of siplizumab effects on memory and regulatory T cells. Findings and caveats of the study: Alloreactive sequences from unstimulated CD4+ memory cells fell significantly with siplizumab.

Data came from immunoSEQ multiplex PCR; TCRdb stores just in-frame clones and leaves some out. The table records 110,000 or so clones, just over 90% of them present only once. Comment on this clone: What it binds is not known.

Trimming removed 1 base from V and 2 bases from J, with 9 bases in between. Germline V CDR1 and CDR2: SGHRS, YFSETQ. The CDR3 is made up of 14 amino acids. The sequence was collected from a human donor in good health. The rearrangement uses TRBV5-1 and TRBJ1-1, with D hard to call. The specimen sequenced was Tregs sorted from blood. The CDR3 sequence is CASSLRAGNTEAFF. The DNA of the CDR3 is TGCGCCAGCAGCTTGCGGGCGGGAAACACTGAAGCTTTCTTT.